This T cell receptor beta chain was profiled in a study of T cell responses to AZD1222 COVID-19 vaccine. Study results and limitations: Breadth and depth of Spike-specific TCRs rose after two AZD1222 doses. Only five to seven AZD1222 recipients tested seropositive at baseline.

Profiling relied on immunoSEQ multiplex PCR, and the TCRdb table lists in-frame clones only, not all of them. The sample has around 130,000 clones, about 89% seen once. The CDR3 extends over 16 amino acids. Looked up from germline, CDR1 is MDHEN and CDR2 is SYDVKM. V lost 1 base, J lost 5 bases, and 17 bases lay in between. Concerning this clone: The antigen is unknown.

This TCR was recovered from an adult in good health. The specimen comprised peripheral blood, sampled on day 0 of AZD1222 vaccination. The gene calls are TRBV28 and TRBJ1-1; the D is unclear. CDR3 amino acids: CASSLYKGGRRTEAFF. The CDR3 DNA reads TGTGCCAGCAGTTTATATAAGGGCGGTCGCCGAACTGAAGCTTTCTTT.